This entry lists 8 T cell receptor beta chains sequenced from one sample in a study of blood T cell repertoires in COVID-19. Using immunoSEQ multiplex PCR, the repertoire was profiled, and TCRdb retains in-frame clones only, with some absent. Among some 260,000 clones, about 85% were seen once, and the ten largest hold under 4%. Sequenced sample: peripheral blood. Receptors were obtained from a young man with active or convalescent COVID-19.

The chain uses TRBV27 and TRBJ1-1; 8 bases fit TRBD1. Germline assignment: CDR1 MNHEY and CDR2 SMNVEV (reference sequence). CDR3 length: 13 amino acids. J was trimmed by 5 bases and V by 3 bases; bases with no gene match: 2. The DNA for the CDR3 is TGTGCCAGCAGTTTGTACAGGGGGACTGAAGCTTTCTTT. Residues: CASSLYRGTEAFF.

The chain uses TRBV6-5 and TRBJ2-1; 10 bases agree with TRBD2. Germline CDR1 is MNHEY and CDR2 is SVGAGI. V lost 2 bases, J lost 8 bases, and 6 bases stayed unmatched. The CDR3 covers 15 residues. CDR3 protein: CASSYKGTSVYEQFF. CDR3 DNA sequence: TGTGCCAGCAGTTACAAGGGGACTAGCGTCTATGAGCAGTTCTTC.

The rearrangement joins TRBV7-2 to TRBJ1-2, with a possible D match to TRBD1 (6 bases). Trimming left V 6 bases short and J 8 bases short, with 19 bases between. Germline V gives CDR1 SGHTA, CDR2 FQGNSA. The CDR3 spans 14 residues. The CDR3 DNA is TGTGCCAGCAGTCCCGGGGGGGCGGGCGCCGGCTACACCTTC. Its protein product is CASSPGGAGAGYTF. The full variable domain, with the rest looked up from reference TRBV7-2 and TRBJ1-2, is GAGVSQSPSNKVTEKGKDVELRCDPISGHTALYWYRQSLGQGLEFLIYFQGNSAPDKSGLPSDRFSAERTGGSVSTLTIQRTQQEDSAVYLCASSPGGAGAGYTFGSGTRLTVV.

The V gene is TRBV6-6, the J gene TRBJ1-1; D gene unclear. The V gene lost 7 bases and the J gene lost 1 base, with 7 bases spanning the gap. Germline CDR1 MNHNY, CDR2 SVGAGI (reference sequence). The CDR3 runs 12 residues. CDR3 DNA: TGTGCCAGCAACCCGAGGAACACTGAAGCTTTCTTT. It encodes CASNPRNTEAFF.

The genes are TRBV4-3 and TRBJ1-2; D not resolved. CDR1 LGHNA and CDR2 YSLEER come from the germline V gene. V lost 2 bases and J 0 bases, leaving 10 bases between the germline ends. The CDR3 extends over 15 amino acids. In DNA, the CDR3 is TGCGCCAGCAGCCAATCCACCGGGACTAACTATGGCTACACCTTC. It translates to CASSQSTGTNYGYTF.

As to this clone: The DNA is left out, because the CDR3 cannot be placed on it with certainty; the CDR3 is given as TCRdb lists it. The rearrangement uses TRBV15 and TRBJ2-3; the DNA was not used to check the table's D call, TRBD2. The germline CDR1 and CDR2 sequences are LNHNV and YYDKDF (reference sequence). The CDR3 comprises 16 residues, both ends counted. The chain's CDR3 is CATSRDILESTDTQYF.

The chain employs TRBV2 and TRBJ1-1; 7 bases fit TRBD1. The CDR3 runs 16 residues. J was trimmed by 8 bases and V by 7 bases; bases with no gene match: 19. Germline CDR1 is SNHLY and CDR2 is FYNNEI. The CDR3 spells CASTEGARSGSFEAFF. In DNA, the CDR3 is TGTGCCAGCACTGAGGGGGCCCGCTCAGGGTCCTTCGAAGCTTTCTTT.

The chain joins TRBV4-3 to TRBJ2-7; tentatively, D is TRBD2 (5 bases). This CDR3 is 12 amino acids long. Germline-derived CDR1 and CDR2 are LGHNA and YSLEER. Trimming cost V 3 bases and J 6 bases, with 9 bases left between them. In DNA, the CDR3 is TGCGCCAGCAGCCACCCGGGGTCCGAGCAGTACTTC. Its translation: CASSHPGSEQYF.